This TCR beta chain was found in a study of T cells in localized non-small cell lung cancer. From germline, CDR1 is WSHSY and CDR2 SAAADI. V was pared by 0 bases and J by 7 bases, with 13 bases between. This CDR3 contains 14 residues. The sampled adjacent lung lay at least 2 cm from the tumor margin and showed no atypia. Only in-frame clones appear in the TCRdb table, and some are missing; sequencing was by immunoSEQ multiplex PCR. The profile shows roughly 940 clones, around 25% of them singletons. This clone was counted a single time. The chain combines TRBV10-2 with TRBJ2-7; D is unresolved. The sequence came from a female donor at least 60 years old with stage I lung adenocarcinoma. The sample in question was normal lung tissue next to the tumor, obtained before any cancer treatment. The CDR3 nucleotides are TGCGCCAGCAGTGAGTCTGGGTGGCTAGGGGAGCAGTACTTC. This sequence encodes CASSESGWLGEQYF.